The 10 T cell receptor beta chains presented below share a single source sample, sequenced in a study of cytomegalovirus exposure and HLA in healthy donors. Measured with immunoSEQ multiplex PCR; TCRdb has only the in-frame clones, and not every one. In the table there are around 220,000 clones, 70% to 90% of which are singletons. Sequencing was performed on PBMCs. Receptor source: a woman younger than 35 in good health and CMV-seronegative.

The rearrangement joins TRBV6-8 to TRBJ1-1, with TRBD1 identical over 11 bases. Germline V gene lookup returns CDR1 MNHGY and CDR2 SAAAGT. The CDR3 length is 18 residues. With V trimmed by 6 bases and J by 3 bases, 15 bases remained unmatched. CDR3 protein: CASSKMDRGQWVDTEAFF. CDR3 DNA sequence: TGTGCCAGCAGCAAAATGGACAGGGGGCAGTGGGTCGACACTGAAGCTTTCTTT.

This chain connects TRBV15 to TRBJ2-1, with 8 bases that match TRBD2. The trim removed 1 base at V and 0 bases at J, leaving 5 bases unmatched. The CDR3 length is 17 residues. Germline CDR1 is LNHNV and CDR2 is YYDKDF (reference sequence). The CDR3 sequence is CATSRVDLAGSYNEQFF. The CDR3 DNA follows: TGTGCCACCAGCAGAGTAGATCTAGCGGGCTCCTACAATGAGCAGTTCTTC.

This chain links TRBV5-1 with TRBJ2-1; D is perhaps TRBD2 (5 bases). Trimming removed 0 bases at V and 8 bases at J, with 15 bases between. Germline V gene sequence: CDR1 SGHRS, CDR2 YFSETQ. The CDR3 extends over 15 amino acids. CDR3 sequence (DNA): TGCGCCAGCAGCTTGGGTCGCGGGCGAGGCGATGAGCAGTTCTTC. Its translation: CASSLGRGRGDEQFF. Together with reference TRBV5-1 and TRBJ2-1, the CDR3 gives the full variable domain: KAGVTQTPRYLIKTRGQQVTLSCSPISGHRSVSWYQQTPGQGLQFLFEYFSETQRNKGNFPGRFSGRQFSNSRSEMNVSTLELGDSALYLCASSLGRGRGDEQFFGPGTRLTVL.

The V and J genes are TRBV4-3 and TRBJ2-1; D is unresolved. CDR1 LGHNA and CDR2 YSLEER come from the germline V gene. There are 21 residues in the CDR3. With 0 bases removed from V and 0 bases from J, the gap between germline ends came to 24 bases. In nucleotides, the CDR3 is TGCGCCAGCAGCCAAGATCTGTTAACGCGCGGCCGGCTTAGCTCCTACAATGAGCAGTTCTTC. Translating it yields CASSQDLLTRGRLSSYNEQFF.

The chain employs TRBV18 and TRBJ2-7; 9 bases line up with TRBD1. The CDR3 has 15 residues. Germline CDR1 is KGHSH and CDR2 is LQKENI. J gave up 5 bases and V 4 bases, and 9 bases lay outside the gene matches. CDR3 nucleotide sequence: TGTGCCAGCTCACTCGGGACAGGGCTAAGAGACGAGCAGTACTTC. Protein: CASSLGTGLRDEQYF. Full variable domain (missing parts from reference TRBV18 and TRBJ2-7): NAGVMQNPRHLVRRRGQEARLRCSPMKGHSHVYWYRQLPEEGLKFMVYLQKENIIDESGMPKERFSAEFPKEGPSILRIQQVVRGDSAAYFCASSLGTGLRDEQYFGPGTRLTVT.

The chain is built from TRBV5-6 and TRBJ2-7; weak D call: TRBD1 (6 bases). The V end lost 1 base, the J end lost 0 bases, and 8 bases lay between the germline ends. Looked up from germline, CDR1 is SGHDT and CDR2 is YYEEEE. The CDR3 covers 14 residues. The CDR3 reads CASSLKGVSYEQYF. In nucleotides, the CDR3 is TGTGCCAGCAGCTTGAAGGGGGTCTCCTACGAGCAGTACTTC.

This chain joins TRBV27 and TRBJ2-3; 7 nucleotides line up with TRBD2. The J segment lost 0 bases and the V segment lost 7 bases, leaving 4 bases of the junction unmatched. CDR1 MNHEY and CDR2 SMNVEV come from the germline V gene (reference sequence). The CDR3 covers 14 residues. CDR3 protein: CASTRGESTDTQYF. CDR3 nucleotide sequence: TGTGCCAGCACCCGGGGGGAGAGCACAGATACGCAGTATTTT.

The chain is built from TRBV5-6 and TRBJ2-1; no reliable D call. The V end was cut by 2 bases, the J end by 6 bases, with 9 bases between. This CDR3 has 13 residues. Per the germline V gene, CDR1 is SGHDT and CDR2 is YYEEEE. The CDR3 reads CASSFEVANEQFF. As DNA, the CDR3 is TGTGCCAGCAGCTTTGAGGTGGCCAATGAGCAGTTCTTC. The complete variable domain, with remaining parts taken from reference TRBV5-6 and TRBJ2-1, reads DAGVTQSPTHLIKTRGQQVTLRCSPKSGHDTVSWYQQALGQGPQFIFQYYEEEERQRGNFPDRFSGHQFPNYSSELNVNALLLGDSALYLCASSFEVANEQFFGPGTRLTVL.

The chain links TRBV15 to TRBJ2-7; 7 nucleotides line up with TRBD1. J was trimmed by 6 bases and V by 3 bases; bases with no gene match: 8. CDR1 LNHNV and CDR2 YYDKDF come from the germline V gene (reference sequence). The CDR3 sequence is 14 residues long. The CDR3 sequence is CATSSATGLSEQYF. The CDR3 DNA sequence: TGTGCCACCAGCAGTGCGACAGGGCTAAGCGAGCAGTACTTC.

The genes are TRBV4-2 and TRBJ2-1; 12 nucleotides align to TRBD2. This CDR3 comprises 17 residues. The germline V gene has CDR1 LGHNA and CDR2 YNFKEQ. V gave up 2 bases and J gave up 7 bases; unmatched junction bases: 9. The CDR3 reads CASSQNSLAGGTNEQFF. The CDR3 DNA reads as TGTGCCAGCAGCCAAAATTCTCTAGCGGGAGGGACTAATGAGCAGTTCTTC.